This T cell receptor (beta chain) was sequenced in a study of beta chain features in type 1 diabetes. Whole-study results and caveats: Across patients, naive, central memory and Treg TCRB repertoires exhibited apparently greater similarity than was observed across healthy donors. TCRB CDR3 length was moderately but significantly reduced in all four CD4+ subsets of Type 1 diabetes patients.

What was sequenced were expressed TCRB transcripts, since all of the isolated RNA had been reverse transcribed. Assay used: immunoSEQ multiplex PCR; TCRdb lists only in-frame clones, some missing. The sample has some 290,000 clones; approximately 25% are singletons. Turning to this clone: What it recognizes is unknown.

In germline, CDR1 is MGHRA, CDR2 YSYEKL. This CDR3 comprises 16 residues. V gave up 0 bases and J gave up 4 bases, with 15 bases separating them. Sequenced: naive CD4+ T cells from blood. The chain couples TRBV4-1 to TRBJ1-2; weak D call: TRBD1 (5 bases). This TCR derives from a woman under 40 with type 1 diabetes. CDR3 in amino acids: CASSQDLAGRGYGYTF. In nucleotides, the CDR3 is TGCGCCAGCAGCCAAGATCTCGCAGGGAGGGGCTATGGCTACACCTTC.